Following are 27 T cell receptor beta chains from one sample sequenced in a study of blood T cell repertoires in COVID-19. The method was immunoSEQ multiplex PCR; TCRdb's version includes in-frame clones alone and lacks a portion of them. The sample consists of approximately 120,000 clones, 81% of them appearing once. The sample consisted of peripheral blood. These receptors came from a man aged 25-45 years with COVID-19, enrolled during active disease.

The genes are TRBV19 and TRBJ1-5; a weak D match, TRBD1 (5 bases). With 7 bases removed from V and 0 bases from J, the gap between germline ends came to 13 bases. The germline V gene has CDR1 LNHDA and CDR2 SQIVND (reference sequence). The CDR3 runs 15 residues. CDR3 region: CASILTVNSNQPQHF. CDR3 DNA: TGTGCCAGTATCTTGACAGTCAATAGCAATCAGCCCCAGCATTTT.

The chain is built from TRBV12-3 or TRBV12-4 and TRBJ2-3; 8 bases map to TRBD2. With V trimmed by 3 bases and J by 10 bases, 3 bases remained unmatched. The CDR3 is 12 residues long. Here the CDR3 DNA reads TGTGCCAGCAGTTTGGGACTAGTGCCGCAGTATTTT. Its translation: CASSLGLVPQYF.

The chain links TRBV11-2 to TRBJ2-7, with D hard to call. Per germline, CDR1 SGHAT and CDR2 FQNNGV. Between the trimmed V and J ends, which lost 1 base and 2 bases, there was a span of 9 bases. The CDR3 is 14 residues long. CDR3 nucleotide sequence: TGTGCCAGCAGCTTAGGGCTGCAGGCCTACGAGCAGTACTTC. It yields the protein CASSLGLQAYEQYF.

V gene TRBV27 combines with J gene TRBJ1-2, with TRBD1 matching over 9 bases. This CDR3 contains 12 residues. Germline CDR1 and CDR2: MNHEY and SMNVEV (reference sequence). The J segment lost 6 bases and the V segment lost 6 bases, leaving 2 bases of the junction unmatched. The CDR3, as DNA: TGTGCCAGCAGACAGGGGGCGCATGGCTACACCTTC. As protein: CASRQGAHGYTF.

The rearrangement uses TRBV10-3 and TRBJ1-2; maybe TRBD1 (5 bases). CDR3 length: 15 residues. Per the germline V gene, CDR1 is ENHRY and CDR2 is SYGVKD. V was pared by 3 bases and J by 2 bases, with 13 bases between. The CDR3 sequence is CAISDFSGQNYGYTF. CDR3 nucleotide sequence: TGTGCCATCAGTGATTTTAGCGGACAAAACTATGGCTACACCTTC.

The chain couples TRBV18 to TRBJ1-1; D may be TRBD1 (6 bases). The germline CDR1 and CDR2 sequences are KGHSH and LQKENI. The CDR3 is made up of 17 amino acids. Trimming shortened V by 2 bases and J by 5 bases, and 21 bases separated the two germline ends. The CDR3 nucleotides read TGTGCCAGCTCACCATTTTCCCCGGGGGGCGCGGAAACTGAAGCTTTCTTT. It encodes CASSPFSPGGAETEAFF. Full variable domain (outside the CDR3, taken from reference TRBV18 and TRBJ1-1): NAGVMQNPRHLVRRRGQEARLRCSPMKGHSHVYWYRQLPEEGLKFMVYLQKENIIDESGMPKERFSAEFPKEGPSILRIQQVVRGDSAAYFCASSPFSPGGAETEAFFGQGTRLTVV.

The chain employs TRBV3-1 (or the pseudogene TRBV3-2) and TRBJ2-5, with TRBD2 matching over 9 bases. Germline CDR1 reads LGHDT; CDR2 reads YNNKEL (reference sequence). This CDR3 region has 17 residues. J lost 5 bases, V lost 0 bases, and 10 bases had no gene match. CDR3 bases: TGTGCCAGCAGCCAAGAGGGACTAGCCCCTGCTACCGAGACCCAGTACTTC. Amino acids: CASSQEGLAPATETQYF.

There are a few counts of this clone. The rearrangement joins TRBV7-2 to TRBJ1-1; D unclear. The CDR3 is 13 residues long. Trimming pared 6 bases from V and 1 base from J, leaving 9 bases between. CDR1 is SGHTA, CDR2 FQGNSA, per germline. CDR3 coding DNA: TGTGCCAGCAGACTTGGTAGGAACACTGAAGCTTTCTTT. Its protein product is CASRLGRNTEAFF.

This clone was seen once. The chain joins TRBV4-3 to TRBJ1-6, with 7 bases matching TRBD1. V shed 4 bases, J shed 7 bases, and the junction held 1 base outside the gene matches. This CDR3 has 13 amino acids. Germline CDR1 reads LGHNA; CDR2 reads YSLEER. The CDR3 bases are TGCGCCAGCAGCCTGGGACAGAATTCACCCCTCCACTTT. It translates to CASSLGQNSPLHF.

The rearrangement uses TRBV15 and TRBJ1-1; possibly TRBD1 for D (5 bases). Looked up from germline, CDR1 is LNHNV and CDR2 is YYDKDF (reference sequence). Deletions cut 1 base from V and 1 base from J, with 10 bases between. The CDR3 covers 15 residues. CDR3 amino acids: CATSRAGRANTEAFF. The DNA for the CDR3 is TGTGCCACCAGCAGAGCGGGCAGGGCGAACACTGAAGCTTTCTTT.

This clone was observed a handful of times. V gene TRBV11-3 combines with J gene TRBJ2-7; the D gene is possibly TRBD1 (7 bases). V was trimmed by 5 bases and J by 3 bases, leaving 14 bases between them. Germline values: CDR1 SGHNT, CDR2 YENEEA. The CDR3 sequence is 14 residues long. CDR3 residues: CASSPQGGFYEQYF. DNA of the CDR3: TGTGCCAGCAGCCCCCAGGGGGGATTCTACGAGCAGTACTTC.

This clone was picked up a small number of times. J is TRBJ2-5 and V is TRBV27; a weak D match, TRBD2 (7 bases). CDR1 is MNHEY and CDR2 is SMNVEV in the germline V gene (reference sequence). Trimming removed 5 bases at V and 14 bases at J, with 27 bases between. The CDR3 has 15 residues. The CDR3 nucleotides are TGTGCCAGCAGTCCCCACCTGGGAGGGAGGGGGGATATTTACTTC. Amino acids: CASSPHLGGRGDIYF.

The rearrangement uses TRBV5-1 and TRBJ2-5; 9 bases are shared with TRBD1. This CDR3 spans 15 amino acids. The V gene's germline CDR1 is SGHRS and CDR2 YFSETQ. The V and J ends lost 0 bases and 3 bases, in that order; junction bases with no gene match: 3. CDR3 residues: CASSLGQGVKETQYF. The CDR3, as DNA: TGCGCCAGCAGCTTGGGACAGGGGGTAAAAGAGACCCAGTACTTC.

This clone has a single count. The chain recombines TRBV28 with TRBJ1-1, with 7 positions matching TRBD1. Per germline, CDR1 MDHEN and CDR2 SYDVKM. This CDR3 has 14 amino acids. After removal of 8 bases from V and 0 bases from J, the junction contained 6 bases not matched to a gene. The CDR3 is CASPPGQVNTEAFF. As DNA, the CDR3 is TGTGCCAGCCCCCCCGGACAGGTGAACACTGAAGCTTTCTTT.

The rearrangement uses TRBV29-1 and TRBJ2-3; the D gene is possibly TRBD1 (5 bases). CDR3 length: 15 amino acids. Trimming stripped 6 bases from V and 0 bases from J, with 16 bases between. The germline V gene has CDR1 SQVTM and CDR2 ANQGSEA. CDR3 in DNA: TGCAGCGTAACGGAACAGGACACTAGCACAGATACGCAGTATTTT. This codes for CSVTEQDTSTDTQYF.

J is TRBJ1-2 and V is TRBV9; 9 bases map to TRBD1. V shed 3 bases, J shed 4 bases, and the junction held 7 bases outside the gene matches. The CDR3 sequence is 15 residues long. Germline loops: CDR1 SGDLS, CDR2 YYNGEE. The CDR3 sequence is CASSGRDRVPYGYTF. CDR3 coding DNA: TGTGCCAGCAGCGGCCGGGACAGGGTGCCCTATGGCTACACCTTC.

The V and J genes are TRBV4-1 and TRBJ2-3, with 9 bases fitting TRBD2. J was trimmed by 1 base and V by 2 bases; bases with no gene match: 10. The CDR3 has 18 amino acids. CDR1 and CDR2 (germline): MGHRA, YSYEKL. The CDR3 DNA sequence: TGCGCCAGCAGCCAAATAGCTAGCGGGGTGTTGGGCACAGATACGCAGTATTTT. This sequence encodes CASSQIASGVLGTDTQYF.

CDR3 DNA: TGTGCCAGCCTGGGGCCCGGAGAGACCCAGTACTTC. This gives the protein CASLGPGETQYF. The rearrangement links TRBV2 to TRBJ2-5; possibly TRBD1 for D (5 bases). The germline V gene encodes CDR1 SNHLY and CDR2 FYNNEI. This CDR3 region has 12 residues. The V end was cut by 8 bases, the J end by 4 bases, with 11 bases between.

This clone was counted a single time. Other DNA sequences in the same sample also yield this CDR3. The CDR3 nucleotides read TGTGCCAGCAGTCTTGGACAGCTCAATCAGCCCCAGCATTTT. As protein: CASSLGQLNQPQHF. This chain uses TRBV28 with TRBJ1-5, with a weak D call TRBD1 (6 bases). Trimming removed 5 bases from V and 3 bases from J, with 11 bases in between. The CDR3 sequence is 14 residues long. Germline-derived CDR1 and CDR2 are MDHEN and SYDVKM.

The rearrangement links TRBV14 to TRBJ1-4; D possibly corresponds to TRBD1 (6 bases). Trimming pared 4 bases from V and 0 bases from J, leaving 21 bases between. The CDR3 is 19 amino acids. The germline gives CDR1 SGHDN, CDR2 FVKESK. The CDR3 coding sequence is TGTGCCAGCAGCCCACCCACGTCAGGGGTGGAGGCAACTAATGAAAAACTGTTTTTT. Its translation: CASSPPTSGVEATNEKLFF. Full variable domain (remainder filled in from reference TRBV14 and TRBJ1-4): EAGVTQFPSHSVIEKGQTVTLRCDPISGHDNLYWYRRVMGKEIKFLLHFVKESKQDESGMPNNRFLAERTGGTYSTLKVQPAELEDSGVYFCASSPPTSGVEATNEKLFFGSGTQLSVL.

CDR3 bases: TGTGCCAGCAGTCTCCAACAGGGGTTGAATGAAAAACTGTTTTTT. Its protein product is CASSLQQGLNEKLFF. The gene calls are TRBV28 and TRBJ1-4, with 7 bases matching TRBD1. J lost 5 bases, V lost 5 bases, and 8 bases had no gene match. This CDR3 contains 15 residues. Germline CDR1 reads MDHEN; CDR2 reads SYDVKM.

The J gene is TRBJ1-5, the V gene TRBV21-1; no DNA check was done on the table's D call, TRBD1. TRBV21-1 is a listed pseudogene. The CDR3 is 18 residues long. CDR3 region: CASSSRGRDKFSNQPQHF. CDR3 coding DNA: TGTGCCAGCAGCTCCCGCGGCCGGGACAAATTTAGCAATCAGCCCCAGCATTTT.

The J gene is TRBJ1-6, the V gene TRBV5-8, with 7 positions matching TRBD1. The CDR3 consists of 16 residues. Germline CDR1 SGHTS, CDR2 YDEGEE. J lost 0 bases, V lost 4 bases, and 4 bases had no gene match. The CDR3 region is CASSTQGDSYNSPLHF. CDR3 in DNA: TGTGCCAGCAGCACCCAGGGGGACTCCTATAATTCACCCCTCCACTTT.

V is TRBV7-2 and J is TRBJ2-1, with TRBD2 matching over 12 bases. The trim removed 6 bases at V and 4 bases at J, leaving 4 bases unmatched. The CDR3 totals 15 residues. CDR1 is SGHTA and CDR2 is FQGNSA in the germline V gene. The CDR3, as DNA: TGTGCCAGCAGGCTACTAGCGGGAGGATACAATGAGCAGTTCTTC. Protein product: CASRLLAGGYNEQFF.

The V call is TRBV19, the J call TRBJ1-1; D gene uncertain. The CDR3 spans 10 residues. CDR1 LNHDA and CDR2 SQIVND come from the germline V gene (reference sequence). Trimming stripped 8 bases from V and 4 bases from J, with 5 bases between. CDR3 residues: CASGATEAFF. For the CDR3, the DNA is TGTGCCAGTGGAGCCACTGAAGCTTTCTTT.

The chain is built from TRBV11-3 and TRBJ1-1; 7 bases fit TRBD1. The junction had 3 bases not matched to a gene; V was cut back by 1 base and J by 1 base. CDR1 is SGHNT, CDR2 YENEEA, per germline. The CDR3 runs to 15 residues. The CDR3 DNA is TGTGCCAGCAGCTTAGGACAGGGAGGGAACACTGAAGCTTTCTTT. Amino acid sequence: CASSLGQGGNTEAFF.

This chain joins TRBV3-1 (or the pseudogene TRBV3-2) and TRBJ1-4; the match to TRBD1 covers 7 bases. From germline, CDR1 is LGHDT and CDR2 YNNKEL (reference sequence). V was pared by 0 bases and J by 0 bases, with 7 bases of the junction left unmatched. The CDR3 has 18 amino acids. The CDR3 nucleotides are TGTGCCAGCAGCCAAGATGAGGGACAGACAGCAACTAATGAAAAACTGTTTTTT. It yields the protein CASSQDEGQTATNEKLFF.